The 6 T cell receptor beta chains in this list originate from one sample, sequenced in a study of blood T cells in healthy people across ages. Primers used in a second PCR of about 7 to 12 cycles were a sample-barcoded 5' primer and a J-beta primer mix. Using its own MiXCR run on the 5' RACE reads, TCRdb lists one record per CDR3 protein. The sample holds 1.5 million or so distinct CDR3 sequences, under 55% seen once. Sequencing was done on a sample of blood. Source of these receptors: a woman in her late teens or twenties in good health.

To note about this clonotype: One end of the junction fails to match germline, which may point to a read error. This chain connects TRBV7-9 to TRBJ1-5; D is uncertain. From germline, CDR1 is SEHNR and CDR2 FQNEAQ (reference sequence). CDR3 length: 15 amino acids. CDR3 bases: TGTGCCAGCAGCTCCGTAAACATCCCGAATCAGTCCCAGCATTTT. It encodes CASSSVNIPNQSQHF. The full variable domain, in which reference TRBV7-9 and TRBJ1-5 provide the parts outside the CDR3, is DTGVSQNPRHKITKRGQNVTFRCDPISEHNRLYWYRQTLGQGPEFLTYFQNEAQLEKSRLLSDRFSAERPKGSFSTLEIQRTEQGDSAMYLCASSSVNIPNQSQHFGDGTRLSIL.

This clonotype showed up many times. The chain links TRBV12-3 or TRBV12-4 to TRBJ2-1; 8 bases fit TRBD1. This CDR3 comprises 19 residues. Trimming removed 1 base from V and 0 bases from J; junction bases left unmatched: 11. The CDR3: CASSLGAGTGLSSYNEQFF. CDR3 bases: TGTGCCAGCAGTTTAGGGGCCGGGACAGGACTTAGCTCCTACAATGAGCAGTTCTTC.

The rearrangement links TRBV20-1 to TRBJ1-2, with a tentative D call TRBD1 (5 bases). Germline CDR1 is DFQATT and CDR2 is SNEGSKA (reference sequence). Trimming pared 0 bases from V and 8 bases from J, leaving 16 bases between. This CDR3 spans 14 amino acids. The CDR3 DNA reads TGCAGTGCTAGAGATATGGATTCGACAGCCGGCTACACCTTC. This gives the protein CSARDMDSTAGYTF.

This clonotype was picked up many times. The V and J genes are TRBV25-1 and TRBJ2-5, with TRBD2 matching 10 bases. Trimming removed 2 bases from V and 11 bases from J; junction bases left unmatched: 11. Germline assignment: CDR1 MGHDK and CDR2 SYGVNS. The CDR3 runs to 15 residues. CDR3 residues: CASSEGVAGGYEQYF. CDR3 DNA sequence: TGTGCCAGCAGTGAAGGTGTAGCGGGAGGATATGAGCAGTACTTC.

CDR3 nucleotide sequence: TGCAGCGTTGAAGTTGGACAGGGGGTCTACGAGCAGTACTTC. It encodes CSVEVGQGVYEQYF. The chain carries TRBV29-1 and TRBJ2-7, with TRBD1 matching over 10 bases. Germline V gene sequence: CDR1 SQVTM, CDR2 ANQGSEA. The CDR3 has 14 residues. V shed 1 base and J 3 bases; nucleotides not matched to a gene: 3.

Comments on this clonotype: The junction differs from germline at one of its ends, possibly a read error. The rearrangement joins TRBV11-1 to TRBJ2-7, with 7 positions matching TRBD2. The CDR3 has 15 residues. Looked up from germline, CDR1 is SGHAT and CDR2 is FQDESV (reference sequence). For the CDR3, the DNA is TGTGTCAGCAGCTGGGACTACCAGACGACCTACGAGCAGTACTTC. Protein product: CVSSWDYQTTYEQYF.